The 26 T cell receptor beta chains reported below all come from one sample, sequenced in a study of blood T cell repertoires in COVID-19. Sequenced by immunoSEQ multiplex PCR; TCRdb stores in-frame clones only, minus some. The profile shows some 270,000 clones, over 70% of them singletons. Specimen: PBMCs or T cells enriched from blood (not recorded which). Receptor source: a woman in her thirties or forties who had been exposed to COVID-19.

The chain couples TRBV2 to TRBJ2-1, with 8 bases that match TRBD1. This CDR3 is 14 amino acids long. The ends lost 5 bases at V and 7 bases at J; junction bases unmatched: 7. CDR1 is SNHLY and CDR2 is FYNNEI in the germline V gene. CDR3 loop: CASSTGQGWNEQFF. CDR3 DNA sequence: TGTGCCAGCAGTACCGGACAGGGTTGGAATGAGCAGTTCTTC.

The genes are TRBV6-6 and TRBJ2-2; 12 bases match TRBD2. V was pared by 6 bases and J by 2 bases, with 10 bases of the junction left unmatched. The germline CDR1 and CDR2 sequences are MNHNY and SVGAGI (reference sequence). The CDR3 extends over 18 amino acids. CDR3 sequence reads: CASSRTRLAGVNTGELFF. CDR3 bases: TGTGCCAGCAGCCGAACTAGACTAGCGGGGGTTAACACCGGGGAGCTGTTTTTT.

The chain carries TRBV28 and TRBJ1-5; the D gene is possibly TRBD1 (5 bases). This CDR3 comprises 13 residues. Germline CDR1 and CDR2: MDHEN and SYDVKM. V gave up 6 bases and J gave up 6 bases, with 12 bases separating them. The CDR3 spells CASRQAGLQPQHF. As DNA, the CDR3 is TGTGCCAGCAGGCAGGCGGGGCTTCAGCCCCAGCATTTT. Drawing the rest from reference TRBV28 and TRBJ1-5, the complete variable domain is DVKVTQSSRYLVKRTGEKVFLECVQDMDHENMFWYRQDPGLGLRLIYFSYDVKMKEKGDIPEGYSVSREKKERFSLILESASTNQTSMYLCASRQAGLQPQHFGDGTRLSIL.

The chain combines TRBV5-5 with TRBJ1-2, with TRBD1 as a possible D gene (6 bases). This CDR3 is built from 14 residues. V was trimmed by 6 bases and J by 8 bases, leaving 20 bases between them. Germline CDR1 reads SGHKS; CDR2 reads YYEKEE (reference sequence). The CDR3 bases are TGTGCCAGCATCCTGGCCGGAAGGGGGTCAGGCTACACCTTC. This sequence encodes CASILAGRGSGYTF.

The chain combines TRBV7-8 with TRBJ1-2, with D maybe TRBD1 (6 bases). CDR1 is SGHVS, CDR2 FQNEAQ, per germline. V was pared by 7 bases and J by 5 bases, with 20 bases between. This CDR3 is built from 15 residues. The CDR3 is CASIERGTGSYGYTF. Written as DNA, the CDR3 is TGTGCCAGCATCGAGCGGGGAACAGGGTCGTATGGCTACACCTTC.

This chain uses TRBV5-5 with TRBJ2-7; possible D gene TRBD2, 5 bases. V was trimmed by 5 bases and J by 3 bases, leaving 12 bases between them. Germline CDR1 and CDR2: SGHKS and YYEKEE (reference sequence). The CDR3 spans 13 residues. The CDR3 reads CASSSSGVYEQYV. CDR3 sequence (DNA): TGTGCCAGCAGTTCGAGCGGTGTCTACGAGCAGTACGTC.

The chain links TRBV10-3 to TRBJ2-3, with D hard to call. This CDR3 spans 11 amino acids. The V end lost 5 bases, the J end lost 3 bases, and 3 bases lay between the germline ends. CDR1 and CDR2 (germline): ENHRY, SYGVKD. The CDR3 DNA sequence: TGTGCCATCAGTCGGACAGATACGCAGTATTTT. Its translation: CAISRTDTQYF.

This sequence joins TRBV28 and TRBJ2-3, with 10 bases fitting TRBD2. V lost 7 bases to trimming and J lost 4 bases; unmatched junction nucleotides: 5. CDR3 size: 14 residues. Germline CDR1 MDHEN, CDR2 SYDVKM. The CDR3 nucleotides are TGTGCCAGCAATTTCGGGACTAGCGCAGATACGCAGTATTTT. It yields the protein CASNFGTSADTQYF.

The J gene is TRBJ2-1, the V gene TRBV4-3, with 11 positions matching TRBD2. The trim removed 1 base at V and 8 bases at J, leaving 7 bases unmatched. Germline CDR1 LGHNA, CDR2 YSLEER. The CDR3 length is 16 residues. DNA for the CDR3: TGCGCCAGCAGCCAAGCCGGGACTAGCGGCGGGCATGAGCAGTTCTTC. This sequence encodes CASSQAGTSGGHEQFF.

V is TRBV13 and J is TRBJ2-5, with D possibly being TRBD2 (5 bases). Germline CDR1 reads PRHDT; CDR2 reads FYEKMQ (reference sequence). CDR3 length: 18 residues. V was trimmed by 5 bases and J by 0 bases, leaving 22 bases between them. As DNA, the CDR3 is TGTGCCAGCAGCCCCTACTCGGGTGCCTGGCGGGACCAAGAGACCCAGTACTTC. Translating it yields CASSPYSGAWRDQETQYF.

This sequence joins TRBV6-9 and TRBJ2-7; perhaps TRBD1 as D (5 bases). V gave up 5 bases and J gave up 2 bases, with 13 bases separating them. This CDR3 region has 14 residues. Germline lookup yields CDR1 MNHGY and CDR2 SVAAGI. CDR3 nucleotides: TGTGCCAGCAGTAAGACAGCCGTTGCCTACGAGCAGTACGTC. Its protein product is CASSKTAVAYEQYV.

The CDR3 region is CASSRWTASAYEQYF. The DNA for the CDR3 is TGTGCCAGCAGCCGCTGGACAGCCTCGGCTTACGAGCAGTACTTC. This chain uses TRBV2 with TRBJ2-7, with D perhaps matching TRBD1 (6 bases). V was pared by 6 bases and J by 4 bases, with 19 bases between. In germline, CDR1 is SNHLY, CDR2 FYNNEI. There are 15 residues in the CDR3.

The rearrangement joins TRBV7-6 to TRBJ1-6; D unclear. Germline V gives CDR1 SGHVS, CDR2 FNYEAQ. The CDR3 length is 16 residues. Between the trimmed V and J ends, which lost 1 base and 10 bases, there was a span of 17 bases. As DNA, the CDR3 is TGTGCCAGCAGCTTAGATACCGGGGAGAGCGGATCACCCCTCCACTTT. Translated: CASSLDTGESGSPLHF.

J is TRBJ2-1 and V is TRBV2, with TRBD1 identical over 7 bases. CDR3 length: 12 residues. Germline V gene lookup returns CDR1 SNHLY and CDR2 FYNNEI. The V and J ends lost 6 bases and 8 bases, in that order; junction bases with no gene match: 4. The CDR3: CASSDRDHEQFF. For the CDR3, the DNA is TGTGCCAGCAGCGACAGGGACCATGAGCAGTTCTTC.

The chain joins TRBV18 to TRBJ2-4; TRBD1 aligns across 7 bases. The V and J ends lost 4 bases and 5 bases, in that order; junction bases with no gene match: 5. The length of the CDR3 is 14 residues. CDR1 is KGHSH, CDR2 LQKENI, per germline. CDR3 amino acids: CASSRRQGENIQYF. The CDR3 DNA reads as TGTGCCAGCTCACGACGACAGGGCGAAAACATTCAGTACTTC. The whole variable domain, filled in from reference TRBV18 and TRBJ2-4, reads NAGVMQNPRHLVRRRGQEARLRCSPMKGHSHVYWYRQLPEEGLKFMVYLQKENIIDESGMPKERFSAEFPKEGPSILRIQQVVRGDSAAYFCASSRRQGENIQYFGAGTRLSVL.

The chain joins TRBV7-9 to TRBJ2-7; 7 bases align to TRBD2. The CDR3 length is 19 residues. From germline, CDR1 is SEHNR and CDR2 FQNEAQ (reference sequence). Trimming cost V 5 bases and J 0 bases; bases outside gene matches: 19. In DNA form, the CDR3 reads TGTGCCAGCAGCAAGGTGACCTCCCCGGGACTACGGAGCTCCTACGAGCAGTACGTC. Its translation is CASSKVTSPGLRSSYEQYV.

The chain couples TRBV7-9 to TRBJ2-1, with D maybe TRBD1 (5 bases). Trimming stripped 2 bases from V and 7 bases from J, with 6 bases between. Germline V gene sequence: CDR1 SEHNR, CDR2 FQNEAQ (reference sequence). The CDR3 consists of 12 residues. The CDR3 DNA is TGTGCCAGCAGCTTACAGGGAAATGAGCAGTTCTTC. It specifies CASSLQGNEQFF.

This clone was counted only a few times. The chain is built from TRBV3-1 (or the pseudogene TRBV3-2) and TRBJ2-5; D is unclear. The CDR3 loop spans 16 amino acids. The V gene's germline CDR1 is LGHDT and CDR2 YNNKEL (reference sequence). V was trimmed by 0 bases and J by 5 bases, leaving 16 bases between them. The CDR3, as DNA: TGTGCCAGCAGCCAAGATTTTAACTACCGCACCGAGACCCAGTACTTC. This encodes CASSQDFNYRTETQYF.

The rearrangement links TRBV6-2 or TRBV6-3 to TRBJ2-2; maybe TRBD2 (6 bases). V was cut by 5 bases and J by 0 bases, with 13 bases left in between. Germline values: CDR1 MNHEY, CDR2 SVGEGT. The CDR3 length is 16 residues. CDR3 DNA: TGTGCCAGCAGTGACCTAGCGCGCACGAACACCGGGGAGCTGTTTTTT. It translates to CASSDLARTNTGELFF.

The chain is built from TRBV24-1 and TRBJ2-1; D perhaps matches TRBD2 (5 bases). The CDR3 is 12 residues long. V lost 6 bases and J 9 bases, leaving 11 bases between the germline ends. Germline V gives CDR1 KGHDR, CDR2 SFDVKD. As DNA, the CDR3 is TGTGCCACCAGTTACGTCCGGGGTGAGCAGTTCTTC. This codes for CATSYVRGEQFF.

The chain couples TRBV6-5 to TRBJ2-3, with 12 nucleotides matching TRBD2. With V trimmed by 6 bases and J by 4 bases, 5 bases remained unmatched. The CDR3 loop spans 15 amino acids. Germline V gives CDR1 MNHEY, CDR2 SVGAGI. In DNA form, the CDR3 reads TGTGCCAGCAGCTCGACTAGCGGGAGTCCAGATACGCAGTATTTT. It encodes CASSSTSGSPDTQYF.

The genes are TRBV5-8 and TRBJ2-1, with 7 positions matching TRBD2. CDR1 and CDR2 from the germline V gene are SGHTS and YDEGEE. The CDR3 sequence is 16 residues long. V lost 0 bases and J lost 6; bases outside the gene matches: 9. The CDR3 is CASSLVVKGGGNEQFF. The CDR3 DNA reads TGTGCCAGCAGCTTGGTCGTGAAAGGCGGGGGCAATGAGCAGTTCTTC.

This clone showed up just a few times. Other DNA sequences within the sample encode an identical CDR3. The chain is built from TRBV5-1 and TRBJ1-5, with D hard to call. The CDR3 covers 14 residues. The V and J ends lost 4 bases and 2 bases respectively, with 10 bases between them. CDR1 SGHRS and CDR2 YFSETQ come from the germline V gene. The CDR3: CASSLSGGNQPQHF. CDR3 coding DNA: TGCGCCAGCAGCCTCAGTGGAGGCAATCAGCCCCAGCATTTT.

The chain couples TRBV20-1 to TRBJ1-1; possibly TRBD1 for D (5 bases). CDR3 length equals 12 residues. The V gene's germline CDR1 is DFQATT and CDR2 SNEGSKA (reference sequence). Trimming removed 3 bases at V and 4 bases at J, with 9 bases between. The CDR3 DNA sequence: TGCAGTGCTAGTCCGGGGGGCACTGAAGCTTTCTTT. This codes for CSASPGGTEAFF.

This chain connects TRBV19 to TRBJ1-4, with a tentative D call TRBD1 (5 bases). This CDR3 is built from 13 residues. Germline loops: CDR1 LNHDA, CDR2 SQIVND (reference sequence). V was clipped by 5 bases and J by 10 bases, with 14 bases between them. In DNA, the CDR3 is TGTGCCAGTAGTCAGGGCATGAACGGAAAACTGTTTTTT. It yields the protein CASSQGMNGKLFF. Supplemented by reference TRBV19 and TRBJ1-4, the full variable domain reads DGGITQSPKYLFRKEGQNVTLSCEQNLNHDAMYWYRQDPGQGLRLIYYSQIVNDFQKGDIAEGYSVSREKKESFPLTVTSAQKNPTAFYLCASSQGMNGKLFFGSGTQLSVL.

The J gene is TRBJ1-5, the V gene TRBV29-1; 8 bases line up with TRBD1. From germline, CDR1 is SQVTM and CDR2 ANQGSEA. J gave up 0 bases and V 4 bases, and 2 bases lay outside the gene matches. CDR3 length: 14 amino acids. The CDR3 sequence is CSVVDRGSNQPQHF. Written as DNA, the CDR3 is TGCAGCGTTGTTGACAGGGGTAGCAATCAGCCCCAGCATTTT.